This T cell receptor (beta chain) was documented in a study of blood T cell repertoires in COVID-19 (dated by TCRdb to about 2020). At the level of the whole study: Collaborator samples came from the United States, Italy and Spain and covered acute and convalescent phases of COVID-19. The repertoires were released in a freely available public database meant as a resource for research on the immune response to SARS-CoV-2. Subjects who had been exposed to COVID-19, were actively infected with it, or had recovered from it provided the deeply sampled blood TCRbeta repertoires that made up the dataset. Where HLA class I and class II types were available, the types were taken from metadata supplied by the sample provider, not from assay-based typing. The material from the prospective study consisted of cDNA or gDNA derived from T cells, B-cell-depleted T cells, or PBMCs. The samples were drawn from the first 160 participants of the ongoing ImmuneRACE study and from about 1,200 subjects provided by 6 global collaborators. The sample metadata nearly always contained a de-identified subject ID, COVID-19 status, age in years and sex.

The CDR3, cysteine through phenylalanine, is 16 amino acids long. CDR3 DNA is the only sequence kept; it has 48 bases, read in frame from the first base. Reading the germline V gene gives CDR1 SGDLS and CDR2 YYNGEE. V and J are trimmed by 4 bases and 8 bases, and the gene matches miss 9 bases of the junction. The immunoSEQ Assay, a bias-controlled multiplex PCR, was used to amplify TCRbeta CDR3 regions from genomic DNA. The study's own analysis went as follows. Nucleated cell counts per sample were estimated from amplification of reference gene primers within the assay. To quantify the absolute abundance of each unique TCRbeta CDR3 rearrangement, sequence reads were collapsed and filtered. Productive Simpson clonality was computed per sample as the square root of Simpson's diversity index over productive rearrangements. TCRdb took over this immuneACCESS table, retaining in-frame rearrangements with V and J assigned. Such tables are incomplete; in checked studies, under half of the missing clones stem from an unresolved V gene, and the remainder is unexplained. From that table come the V and J calls and clone size; the DNA was used to work out D and trimming. The sample profile shows 220,000 or so clones; around 82% of them were found once. The ten largest account for 3.6% of the sample.

As regards this clone: There is no known antigen for this receptor. No much larger clone is present one base from it, and per-base qualities are unavailable.

Each collaborating institution followed its own protocols to collect whole blood in K2EDTA tubes. For TCRbeta analysis, collaborators shipped samples in one of three forms: frozen whole blood, isolated PBMCs, or DNA extracted from either of those sample types. What the authors observed across the whole study: Clinical and demographic metadata were provided uncurated, with the amount varying by source and participant.

This sequence was found in a woman older than 75 with acute or convalescent COVID-19. The sample was peripheral blood. The rearranged chain carries TRBV9 and TRBJ1-4; 12 central nucleotides agree with TRBD1. The sequence in DNA is TGTGCCAGCAGCCTGGGGACAGGGGGCTTGGGAGAAAAACTGTTTTTT. Translation gives CASSLGTGGLGEKLFF.